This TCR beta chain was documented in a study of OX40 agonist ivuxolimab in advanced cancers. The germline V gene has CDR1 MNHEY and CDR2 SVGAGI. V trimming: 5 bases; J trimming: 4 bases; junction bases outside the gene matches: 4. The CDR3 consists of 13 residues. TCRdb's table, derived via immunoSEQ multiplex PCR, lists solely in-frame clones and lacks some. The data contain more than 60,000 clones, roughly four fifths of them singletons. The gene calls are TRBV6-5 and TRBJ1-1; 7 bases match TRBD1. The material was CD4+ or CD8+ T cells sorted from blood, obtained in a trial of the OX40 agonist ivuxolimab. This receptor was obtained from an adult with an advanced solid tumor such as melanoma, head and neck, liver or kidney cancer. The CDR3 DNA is TGTGCCAGCAGTGTTCCAGGGGGCACTGAAGCTTTCTTT. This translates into CASSVPGGTEAFF.